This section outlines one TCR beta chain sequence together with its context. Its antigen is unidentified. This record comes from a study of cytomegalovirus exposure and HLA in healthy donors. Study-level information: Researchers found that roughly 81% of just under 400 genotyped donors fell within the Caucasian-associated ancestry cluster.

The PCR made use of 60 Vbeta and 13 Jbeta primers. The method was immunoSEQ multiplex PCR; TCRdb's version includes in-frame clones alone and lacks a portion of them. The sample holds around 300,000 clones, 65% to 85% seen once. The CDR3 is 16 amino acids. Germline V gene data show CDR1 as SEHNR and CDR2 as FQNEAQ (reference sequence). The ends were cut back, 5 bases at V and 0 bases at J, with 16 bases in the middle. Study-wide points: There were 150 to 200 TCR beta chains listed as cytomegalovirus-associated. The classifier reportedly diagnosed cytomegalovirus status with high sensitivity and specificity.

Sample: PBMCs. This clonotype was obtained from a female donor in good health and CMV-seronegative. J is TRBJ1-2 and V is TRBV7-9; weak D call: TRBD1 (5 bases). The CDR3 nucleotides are TGTGCCAGCAGCGTAGAGCAGGGCGACTCTAACTATGGCTACACCTTC. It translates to CASSVEQGDSNYGYTF.